This T cell receptor beta chain originates from a study of control samples from healthy donors and cancer patients. Repertoires were generated with immunoSEQ multiplex PCR, while TCRdb's copy carries only in-frame clones and drops some. Of fewer than 120,000 clones detected, more than 75% appear once; the ten largest clones hold around 3.9%. This clone was observed once. CDR1 is MDHEN and CDR2 is SYDVKM in the germline V gene. This CDR3 spans 13 amino acids. The ends were cut back, 7 bases at V and 0 bases at J, with 10 bases in the middle. The sequence came from a woman aged 55 to 70 with lung cancer. The gene calls are TRBV28 and TRBJ2-7; D remains unclear. The sample comprised PBMCs. The CDR3 sequence is CASTEALSYEQYF. The CDR3, as DNA: TGTGCCAGCACAGAGGCACTCTCCTACGAGCAGTACTTC. Combining the CDR3 with reference TRBV28 and TRBJ2-7 gives the whole variable domain DVKVTQSSRYLVKRTGEKVFLECVQDMDHENMFWYRQDPGLGLRLIYFSYDVKMKEKGDIPEGYSVSREKKERFSLILESASTNQTSMYLCASTEALSYEQYFGPGTRLTVT.